This entry lists 32 T cell receptor beta chains sequenced from one sample in a study of T cell changes during pregnancy in multiple sclerosis (dated by TCRdb to 2018 to 2020). The protocol used for the library was the immunoSEQ multiplex PCR assay. TCRdb retrieved this table from immuneACCESS and kept in-frame rearrangements only. Not all clones are present; in checked studies, unresolved V genes account for under half, and no reason is known for the remainder. Counted in this sample were around 81,000 clones; 92% of them appeared once. The ten biggest clones cover over 3.5% of the sample. Sequenced material: peripheral blood, taken after pregnancy. These receptors were taken from a female donor in good health, enrolled as a control in a pregnancy study.

The V and J genes are TRBV7-6 and TRBJ1-5; the D gene is possibly TRBD1 (6 bases). Germline assignment: CDR1 SGHVS and CDR2 FNYEAQ. The CDR3 is 16 amino acids. Trimming removed 0 bases at V and 7 bases at J, with 16 bases between. CDR3 amino acids: CASSLAGGTPEQPQHF. As DNA, the CDR3 is TGTGCCAGCAGCTTAGCGGGGGGGACACCCGAACAGCCCCAGCATTTT.

The chain has TRBV7-9 and TRBJ2-1; D remains unclear. The CDR3 covers 15 residues. Germline V gives CDR1 SEHNR, CDR2 FQNEAQ (reference sequence). Trimming shortened V by 1 base and J by 10 bases, and 17 bases separated the two germline ends. The CDR3 loop reads CASSLESARKEEQFF. The CDR3 DNA sequence: TGTGCCAGCAGCTTAGAGTCCGCTCGAAAGGAGGAGCAGTTCTTC.

This chain uses TRBV15 with TRBJ1-2; the D gene is possibly TRBD1 (6 bases). The V end was cut by 5 bases, the J end by 8 bases, with 15 bases between. The CDR3 runs 13 residues. Germline CDR1 LNHNV, CDR2 YYDKDF (reference sequence). The CDR3 region is CATSVQGLWGYTF. The CDR3 bases are TGTGCCACCAGCGTACAGGGCCTTTGGGGCTACACCTTC.

This chain links TRBV6-6 with TRBJ2-1; maybe TRBD2 (6 bases). CDR1 is MNHNY and CDR2 is SVGAGI in the germline V gene (reference sequence). The V end was cut by 5 bases, the J end by 10 bases, with 18 bases between. This CDR3 is 14 amino acids long. As DNA, the CDR3 is TGTGCCAGCAGTCACCGGGCCGCGGGGAGCGAGCAGTTCTTC. Translated: CASSHRAAGSEQFF.

V and J are TRBV6-5 and TRBJ2-7, with 7 bases matching TRBD1. Germline CDR1 MNHEY, CDR2 SVGAGI. CDR3 length: 14 residues. Germline trimming cut 5 bases from V and 5 bases from J; bases unmatched to any gene: 9. The CDR3 here is CASSKQGISHEQYF. CDR3 in DNA: TGTGCCAGCAGTAAACAGGGGATTAGCCACGAGCAGTACTTC.

This clone was picked up a small number of times. V usage is TRBV21-1 and J usage is TRBJ2-7; the table's D gene call, TRBD1, was not cross checked with the DNA. TRBV21-1 constitutes a pseudogene. The CDR3 loop spans 15 amino acids. CDR3 DNA sequence: TGTGCCAGCAGGAGGGGACAGGGGGACTCCTACGAGCAGTACTTC. It yields the protein CASRRGQGDSYEQYF.

The rearrangement uses TRBV28 and TRBJ1-1, with a weak D call TRBD1 (6 bases). V gave up 6 bases and J gave up 0 bases, with 14 bases separating them. CDR1 is MDHEN and CDR2 is SYDVKM in the germline V gene. The CDR3 length is 15 residues. The CDR3 here is CASSSGVHLNTEAFF. The CDR3 DNA sequence: TGTGCCAGCAGCTCAGGGGTTCACTTGAACACTGAAGCTTTCTTT.

V is TRBV5-5 and J is TRBJ2-7, with 9 positions matching TRBD2. The germline CDR1 and CDR2 sequences are SGHKS and YYEKEE (reference sequence). The CDR3 is made up of 15 amino acids. V shed 4 bases, J shed 1 base, and the junction held 6 bases outside the gene matches. The CDR3: CASSRQSGRSYEQYF. The CDR3 DNA reads TGTGCCAGCAGCAGACAAAGCGGGAGGTCCTACGAGCAGTACTTC.

The chain employs TRBV5-6 and TRBJ2-7; D might be TRBD2 (6 bases). CDR3 length equals 14 residues. CDR1 and CDR2 from the germline V gene are SGHDT and YYEEEE. V was shortened by 4 bases and J by 6 bases, with 17 bases between the two germline ends. In DNA form, the CDR3 reads TGTGCCAGCAGCCTCGGGACTTTGGGGACCGAGCAGTACTTC. Translating gives CASSLGTLGTEQYF.

The chain employs TRBV18 and TRBJ2-7, with 9 positions matching TRBD1. The CDR3 spans 14 residues. Germline V CDR1 and CDR2: KGHSH, LQKENI. Trimming at V came to 6 bases and at J to 0 bases, leaving 3 bases not matched to a gene. This CDR3 is CASSGGQGSYEQYF. CDR3 bases: TGTGCCAGCTCGGGGGGACAGGGCTCCTACGAGCAGTACTTC.

This chain connects TRBV27 to TRBJ1-1; unclear D gene. Germline-derived CDR1 and CDR2 are MNHEY and SMNVEV (reference sequence). The CDR3 consists of 14 residues. Trimming shortened V by 2 bases and J by 0 bases, and 7 bases separated the two germline ends. The CDR3 sequence is CASSLGGLNTEAFF. For the CDR3, the DNA is TGTGCCAGCAGTTTAGGCGGATTGAACACTGAAGCTTTCTTT.

The rearrangement links TRBV5-1 to TRBJ2-3; 9 bases are a match to TRBD2. V dropped 0 bases and J dropped 2; count of bases not matched to a gene: 4. The CDR3 runs to 16 residues. Germline CDR1 and CDR2: SGHRS and YFSETQ. The CDR3 DNA is TGCGCCAGCAGCTTGGTAGCGGGGGCCTCCACAGATACGCAGTATTTT. Translated, it gives CASSLVAGASTDTQYF.

The chain couples TRBV6-1 to TRBJ1-4; D not certain. Germline CDR1 and CDR2: MNHNS and SASEGT. CDR3 length: 12 amino acids. Deletions cut 11 bases from V and 7 bases from J, with 14 bases between. In DNA, the CDR3 is TGTGCCTCGCATTCGTACGGTGAAAAACTGTTTTTT. Translated: CASHSYGEKLFF.

The chain employs TRBV7-2 and TRBJ2-7; D may be TRBD2 (5 bases). In germline, CDR1 is SGHTA, CDR2 FQGNSA. V was clipped by 4 bases and J by 5 bases, with 12 bases between them. The CDR3 totals 13 residues. The CDR3: CASSYRLTNEQYF. The CDR3 DNA sequence: TGTGCCAGCAGCTACCGACTGACTAACGAGCAGTACTTC.

The chain is built from TRBV19 and TRBJ2-1; tentative D call: TRBD2 (5 bases). This CDR3 spans 15 amino acids. V lost 2 bases and J 5 bases, leaving 13 bases between the germline ends. The V gene's germline CDR1 is LNHDA and CDR2 SQIVND (reference sequence). The CDR3 spells CASSISPSRNNEQFF. In DNA, the CDR3 is TGTGCCAGTAGTATATCGCCTAGCAGGAACAATGAGCAGTTCTTC.

The rearrangement uses TRBV7-8 and TRBJ1-1, with D uncertain. The length of the CDR3 is 13 residues. Germline loops: CDR1 SGHVS, CDR2 FQNEAQ. Trimming removed 1 base at V and 12 bases at J, with 15 bases between. The CDR3 protein is CASSLGVLAVPFF. In nucleotides, the CDR3 is TGTGCCAGCAGCTTAGGGGTTCTGGCGGTACCTTTCTTT.

CDR3 region: CASSQTVGDSPLHF. CDR3 coding DNA: TGCGCCAGCAGCCAAACTGTAGGGGATTCACCCCTCCACTTT. The chain links TRBV4-3 to TRBJ1-6, with a tentative D call TRBD1 (5 bases). Deletions cut 2 bases from V and 8 bases from J, with 10 bases between. CDR1 LGHNA and CDR2 YSLEER come from the germline V gene. This CDR3 region has 14 residues.

The chain has TRBV28 and TRBJ2-1; D might be TRBD2 (7 bases). V lost 7 bases, J lost 6 bases, and 13 bases lay in between. CDR1 is MDHEN and CDR2 is SYDVKM in the germline V gene. CDR3 length: 13 residues. The CDR3 bases are TGTGCCAGCACCATAGGGGGGGGCAATGAGCAGTTCTTC. Translating gives CASTIGGGNEQFF.

The rearrangement links TRBV20-1 to TRBJ1-5; a possible D gene is TRBD1 (6 bases). Trimming took off 5 bases at V and 7 bases at J, with 9 bases between the two ends. Germline CDR1 is DFQATT and CDR2 is SNEGSKA (reference sequence). The CDR3 is 11 amino acids. The CDR3 DNA reads TGCAGTGCTGGGGGGGCGCAGCCCCAGCATTTT. Protein: CSAGGAQPQHF.

The genes are TRBV18 and TRBJ1-6; D gene ambiguous. The germline V gene encodes CDR1 KGHSH and CDR2 LQKENI. The CDR3 runs to 16 residues. The germline V and J ends were trimmed by 4 bases and 9 bases, with 19 bases remaining between them. CDR3 amino acids: CASSRSPGLVRSPLHF. CDR3 coding DNA: TGTGCCAGCTCACGTAGTCCCGGGTTAGTGCGTTCACCCCTCCACTTT.

This clone was counted once. The CDR3 sequence: CASSEGHSNQPQHF. The CDR3 DNA reads as TGTGCCAGCAGTGAGGGGCATAGCAATCAGCCCCAGCATTTT. V is TRBV6-4 and J is TRBJ1-5; the D gene is possibly TRBD1 (5 bases). V lost 3 bases and J 0 bases, leaving 6 bases between the germline ends. The length of the CDR3 is 14 residues. Per germline, CDR1 MRHNA and CDR2 SNTAGT.

The J gene is TRBJ2-3, the V gene TRBV7-8; D is possibly TRBD2 (5 bases). The CDR3 totals 15 residues. In germline, CDR1 is SGHVS, CDR2 FQNEAQ. V dropped 5 bases and J dropped 6 bases, with 18 bases sitting between them. DNA of the CDR3: TGTGCCAGCAGCCCCTTAGCGTCGTCTCAGGATACGCAGTATTTT. Residues: CASSPLASSQDTQYF.

J is TRBJ1-1 and V is TRBV19; D is unclear. The V and J ends lost 7 bases and 3 bases respectively, with 12 bases between them. This CDR3 has 13 amino acids. Germline V CDR1 and CDR2: LNHDA, SQIVND (reference sequence). The chain's CDR3 is CASTPSGYTEAFF. The CDR3 DNA sequence: TGTGCCAGTACCCCCTCCGGGTACACTGAAGCTTTCTTT.

This chain joins TRBV29-1 and TRBJ1-4, with D possibly TRBD1 on 5 matching bases. Trimming removed 4 bases at V and 3 bases at J, with 9 bases between. Germline V gene sequence: CDR1 SQVTM, CDR2 ANQGSEA. The CDR3 is 13 amino acids. CDR3 sequence: CSVVGGPNEKLFF. The CDR3 region has the DNA TGCAGCGTTGTGGGGGGACCTAATGAAAAACTGTTTTTT.

The chain recombines TRBV7-9 with TRBJ2-3, with 10 nucleotides matching TRBD2. The CDR3 is 18 amino acids. Unmatched junction bases numbered 11, after V lost 5 bases and J lost 0 bases. Germline V lookup: CDR1 SEHNR, CDR2 FQNEAQ (reference sequence). CDR3 coding DNA: TGTGCCAGCAGCCTCTCTAGCGGGGGAATACTTAGCACAGATACGCAGTATTTT. It yields the protein CASSLSSGGILSTDTQYF. The variable domain in full, with the rest retrieved from reference TRBV7-9 and TRBJ2-3, is DTGVSQNPRHKITKRGQNVTFRCDPISEHNRLYWYRQTLGQGPEFLTYFQNEAQLEKSRLLSDRFSAERPKGSFSTLEIQRTEQGDSAMYLCASSLSSGGILSTDTQYFGPGTRLTVL.

The chain has TRBV6-1 and TRBJ1-1; 7 nucleotides line up with TRBD1. Germline lookup yields CDR1 MNHNS and CDR2 SASEGT. Unmatched junction bases numbered 14, after V lost 4 bases and J lost 0 bases. The CDR3 loop spans 18 amino acids. CDR3 nucleotide sequence: TGTGCCAGCAGTGGCACGCGACAGGGAATCTACTTGAACACTGAAGCTTTCTTT. It specifies CASSGTRQGIYLNTEAFF.

V usage is TRBV5-1 and J usage is TRBJ1-5; D is uncertain. With 0 bases removed from V and 2 bases from J, the gap between germline ends came to 9 bases. The CDR3 is 15 amino acids. Germline V gene data show CDR1 as SGHRS and CDR2 as YFSETQ. The CDR3 protein is CASSLGGPGNQPQHF. CDR3 DNA: TGCGCCAGCAGCTTGGGAGGGCCTGGCAATCAGCCCCAGCATTTT.

The V and J genes are TRBV7-2 and TRBJ2-7, with a possible D match to TRBD1 (6 bases). The V gene lost 3 bases and the J gene lost 0 bases, with 12 bases spanning the gap. Germline CDR1 reads SGHTA; CDR2 reads FQGNSA. The CDR3 extends over 15 amino acids. The CDR3 DNA follows: TGTGCCAGCAGCTTTGGACAGTCGGCCTCCTACGAGCAGTACTTC. Its protein is CASSFGQSASYEQYF.

This sequence joins TRBV11-2 and TRBJ2-5, with D uncertain. CDR3 length equals 13 residues. V was pared by 3 bases and J by 2 bases, with 7 bases between. Germline-derived CDR1 and CDR2 are SGHAT and FQNNGV. The DNA of the CDR3 is TGTGCCAGCAGCTTGAACCTACAAGAGACCCAGTACTTC. Amino acids: CASSLNLQETQYF.

The V and J genes are TRBV29-1 and TRBJ2-1, with 11 positions matching TRBD2. J gave up 5 bases and V 7 bases, and 16 bases lay outside the gene matches. The CDR3 totals 17 residues. The germline gives CDR1 SQVTM, CDR2 ANQGSEA. The CDR3 spells CSAIGTSGKKGNNEQFF. CDR3 sequence (DNA): TGCAGCGCGATAGGGACTAGCGGTAAAAAAGGGAACAATGAGCAGTTCTTC.

CDR3 residues: CASRVRVTEKNTEAFF. The CDR3 DNA follows: TGTGCCAGCAGGGTAAGAGTGACAGAAAAGAACACTGAAGCTTTCTTT. The chain carries TRBV27 and TRBJ1-1; D might be TRBD1 (5 bases). V was clipped by 6 bases and J by 1 base, with 18 bases between them. CDR1 is MNHEY and CDR2 is SMNVEV in the germline V gene (reference sequence). The CDR3 sequence is 16 residues long.

This chain joins TRBV5-1 and TRBJ2-1, with 8 nucleotides matching TRBD2. Germline V CDR1 and CDR2: SGHRS, YFSETQ. The J segment lost 12 bases and the V segment lost 0 bases, leaving 8 bases of the junction unmatched. The CDR3 loop spans 14 amino acids. CDR3 residues: CASSLEGSGAWQFF. DNA for the CDR3: TGCGCCAGCAGCTTGGAGGGTAGCGGGGCTTGGCAGTTCTTC.